This TCR beta chain came from a study of OX40 agonist ivuxolimab in advanced cancers. Germline assignment: CDR1 MNHNS and CDR2 SASEGT. Trimming left V 5 bases short and J 0 bases short, with 13 bases between. There are 15 residues in the CDR3. Some clones are missing from TCRdb's copy, which holds only in-frame ones; the method was immunoSEQ multiplex PCR. The top ten hold 0.65% to 0.8% of the sample, which has some 80,000 clones, approximately 90% seen once. The V gene is TRBV6-1, the J gene TRBJ1-2; D not resolved. The material sequenced was CD4+ or CD8+ T cells sorted from blood, taken in a trial of the OX40 agonist ivuxolimab. The sequence was collected from an adult with an advanced solid tumor such as melanoma, head and neck, liver or kidney cancer. The CDR3 loop is CASSTTRSANYGYTF. The CDR3 DNA sequence: TGTGCCAGCAGTACAACCAGGTCAGCTAACTATGGCTACACCTTC.